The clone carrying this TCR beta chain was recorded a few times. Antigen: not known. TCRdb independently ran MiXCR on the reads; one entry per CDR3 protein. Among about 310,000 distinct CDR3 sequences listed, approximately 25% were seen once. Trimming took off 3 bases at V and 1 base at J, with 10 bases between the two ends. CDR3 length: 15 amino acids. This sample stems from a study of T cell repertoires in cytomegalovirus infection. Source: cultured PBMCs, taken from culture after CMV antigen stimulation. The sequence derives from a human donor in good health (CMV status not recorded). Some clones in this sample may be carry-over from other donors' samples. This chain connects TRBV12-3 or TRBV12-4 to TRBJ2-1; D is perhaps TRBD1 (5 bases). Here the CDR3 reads CASSFRGMSYNEQFF. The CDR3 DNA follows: TGTGCCAGCAGTTTTAGGGGAATGTCCTACAATGAGCAGTTCTTC.